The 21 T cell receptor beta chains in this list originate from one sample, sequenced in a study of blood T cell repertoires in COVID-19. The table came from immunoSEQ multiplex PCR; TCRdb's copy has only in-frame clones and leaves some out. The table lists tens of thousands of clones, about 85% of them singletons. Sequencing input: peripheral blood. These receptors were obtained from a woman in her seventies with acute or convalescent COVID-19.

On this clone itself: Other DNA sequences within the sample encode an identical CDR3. CDR3 region: CASSQADRNTEAFF. Here the CDR3 DNA reads TGTGCCAGCAGCCAAGCGGACAGGAACACTGAAGCTTTCTTT. The chain carries TRBV3-1 (or the pseudogene TRBV3-2) and TRBJ1-1; D is possibly TRBD1 (6 bases). Germline-derived CDR1 and CDR2 are LGHDT and YNNKEL (reference sequence). The CDR3 extends over 14 amino acids. V was clipped by 1 base and J by 1 base, with 7 bases between them.

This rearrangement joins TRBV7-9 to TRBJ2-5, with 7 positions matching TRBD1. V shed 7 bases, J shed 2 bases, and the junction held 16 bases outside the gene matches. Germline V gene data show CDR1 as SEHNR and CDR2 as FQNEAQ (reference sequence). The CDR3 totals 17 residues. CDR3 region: CASTIFPPGQRQETQYF. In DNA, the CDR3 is TGTGCCAGCACCATTTTCCCCCCGGGACAGAGGCAAGAGACCCAGTACTTC.

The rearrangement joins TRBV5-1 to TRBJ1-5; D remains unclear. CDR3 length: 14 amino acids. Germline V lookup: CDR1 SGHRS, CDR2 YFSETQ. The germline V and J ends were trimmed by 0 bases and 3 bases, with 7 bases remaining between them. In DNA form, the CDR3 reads TGCGCCAGCAGCTTGGGTCACAACAATCAGCCCCAGCATTTT. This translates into CASSLGHNNQPQHF.

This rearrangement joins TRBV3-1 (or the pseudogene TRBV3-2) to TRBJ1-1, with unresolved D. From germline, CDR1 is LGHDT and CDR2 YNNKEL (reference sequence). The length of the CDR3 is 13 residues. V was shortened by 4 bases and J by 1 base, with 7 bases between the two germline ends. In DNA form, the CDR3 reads TGTGCCAGCAGCCCTGACTCGAACACTGAAGCTTTCTTT. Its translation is CASSPDSNTEAFF.

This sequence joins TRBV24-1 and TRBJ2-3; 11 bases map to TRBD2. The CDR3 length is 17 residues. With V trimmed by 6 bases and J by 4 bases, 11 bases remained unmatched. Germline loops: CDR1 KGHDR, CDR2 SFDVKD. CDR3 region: CATSRYNSGRGADTQYF. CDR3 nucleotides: TGTGCCACCAGTCGGTATAATAGCGGGAGGGGCGCAGATACGCAGTATTTT.

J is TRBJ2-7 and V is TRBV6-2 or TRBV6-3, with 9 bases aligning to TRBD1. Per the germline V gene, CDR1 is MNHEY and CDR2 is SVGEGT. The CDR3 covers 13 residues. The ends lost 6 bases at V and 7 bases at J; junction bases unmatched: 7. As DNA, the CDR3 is TGTGCCAGCAGCTCACAGGGGGCTTGGGAGCAGTACGTC. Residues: CASSSQGAWEQYV.

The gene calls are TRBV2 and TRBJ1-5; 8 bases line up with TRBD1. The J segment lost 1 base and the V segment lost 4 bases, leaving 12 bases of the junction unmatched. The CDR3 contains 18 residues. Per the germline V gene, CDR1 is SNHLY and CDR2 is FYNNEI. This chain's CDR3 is CASSVPVGTGGSNQPQHF. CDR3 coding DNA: TGTGCCAGCAGTGTACCAGTCGGGACAGGAGGGAGCAATCAGCCCCAGCATTTT.

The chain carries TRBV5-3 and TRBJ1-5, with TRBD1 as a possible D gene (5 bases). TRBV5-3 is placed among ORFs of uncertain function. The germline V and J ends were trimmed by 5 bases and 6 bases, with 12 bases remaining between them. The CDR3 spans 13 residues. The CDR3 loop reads CARRGTGGQPQHF. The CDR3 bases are TGTGCCAGAAGGGGAACCGGGGGTCAGCCCCAGCATTTT.

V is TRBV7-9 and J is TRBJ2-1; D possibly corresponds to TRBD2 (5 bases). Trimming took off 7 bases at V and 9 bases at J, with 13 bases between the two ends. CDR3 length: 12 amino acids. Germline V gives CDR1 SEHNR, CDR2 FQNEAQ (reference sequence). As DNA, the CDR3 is TGTGCCAGCACCCTGGAGCGGACTGAGCAGTTCTTC. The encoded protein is CASTLERTEQFF. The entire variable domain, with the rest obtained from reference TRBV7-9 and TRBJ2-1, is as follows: DTGVSQNPRHKITKRGQNVTFRCDPISEHNRLYWYRQTLGQGPEFLTYFQNEAQLEKSRLLSDRFSAERPKGSFSTLEIQRTEQGDSAMYLCASTLERTEQFFGPGTRLTVL.

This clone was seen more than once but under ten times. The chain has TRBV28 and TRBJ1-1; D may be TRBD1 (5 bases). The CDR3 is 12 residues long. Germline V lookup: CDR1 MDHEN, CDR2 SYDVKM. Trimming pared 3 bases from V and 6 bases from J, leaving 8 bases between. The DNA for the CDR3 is TGTGCCAGCAGTTTCAGGGTCTCTGAAGCTTTCTTT. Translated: CASSFRVSEAFF.

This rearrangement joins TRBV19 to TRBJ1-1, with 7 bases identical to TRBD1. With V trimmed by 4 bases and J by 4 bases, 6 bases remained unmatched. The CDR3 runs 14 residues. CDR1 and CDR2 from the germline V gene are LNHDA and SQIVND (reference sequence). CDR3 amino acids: CASSTRTGPTEAFF. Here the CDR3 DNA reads TGTGCCAGTAGTACTAGGACAGGCCCCACTGAAGCTTTCTTT.

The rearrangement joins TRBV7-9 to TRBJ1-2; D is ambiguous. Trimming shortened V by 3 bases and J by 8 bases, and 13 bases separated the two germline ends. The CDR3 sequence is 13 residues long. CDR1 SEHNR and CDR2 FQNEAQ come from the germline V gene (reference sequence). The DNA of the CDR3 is TGTGCCAGCAGCTTTGGTGAGAGAGGCGGCTACACCTTC. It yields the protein CASSFGERGGYTF. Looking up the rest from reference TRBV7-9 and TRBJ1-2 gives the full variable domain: DTGVSQNPRHKITKRGQNVTFRCDPISEHNRLYWYRQTLGQGPEFLTYFQNEAQLEKSRLLSDRFSAERPKGSFSTLEIQRTEQGDSAMYLCASSFGERGGYTFGSGTRLTVV.

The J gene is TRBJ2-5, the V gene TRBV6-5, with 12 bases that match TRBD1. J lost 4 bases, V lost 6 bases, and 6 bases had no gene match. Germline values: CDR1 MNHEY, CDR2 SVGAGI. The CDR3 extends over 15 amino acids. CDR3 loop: CASRSRDRGRETQYF. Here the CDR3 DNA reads TGTGCCAGCAGGTCCCGGGACAGGGGGCGAGAGACCCAGTACTTC.

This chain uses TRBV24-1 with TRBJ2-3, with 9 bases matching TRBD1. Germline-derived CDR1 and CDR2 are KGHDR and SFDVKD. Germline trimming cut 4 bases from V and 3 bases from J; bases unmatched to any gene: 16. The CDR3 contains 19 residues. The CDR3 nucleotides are TGTGCCACCAGTGAAGCGGCTCGGACAGGGGTAATTGGTACAGATACGCAGTATTTT. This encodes CATSEAARTGVIGTDTQYF.

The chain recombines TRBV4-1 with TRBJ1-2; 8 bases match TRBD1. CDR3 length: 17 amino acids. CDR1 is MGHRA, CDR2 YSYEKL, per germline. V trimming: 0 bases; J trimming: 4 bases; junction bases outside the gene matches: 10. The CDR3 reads CASSQDATGEPVYGYTF. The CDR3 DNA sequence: TGCGCCAGCAGCCAAGACGCGACAGGGGAACCGGTCTATGGCTACACCTTC.

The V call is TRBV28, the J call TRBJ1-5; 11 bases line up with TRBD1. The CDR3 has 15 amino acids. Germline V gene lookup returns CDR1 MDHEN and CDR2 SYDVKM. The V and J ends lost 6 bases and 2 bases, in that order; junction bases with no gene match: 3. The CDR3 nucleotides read TGTGCCAGCAGCGGGACAGGGGGACGCAATCAGCCCCAGCATTTT. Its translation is CASSGTGGRNQPQHF.

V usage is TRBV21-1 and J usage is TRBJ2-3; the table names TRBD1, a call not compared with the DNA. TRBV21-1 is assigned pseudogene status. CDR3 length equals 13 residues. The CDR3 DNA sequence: TGTGTCACAGCTGTTACCTTCACAGATACGCAGTATTTT. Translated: CVTAVTFTDTQYF.

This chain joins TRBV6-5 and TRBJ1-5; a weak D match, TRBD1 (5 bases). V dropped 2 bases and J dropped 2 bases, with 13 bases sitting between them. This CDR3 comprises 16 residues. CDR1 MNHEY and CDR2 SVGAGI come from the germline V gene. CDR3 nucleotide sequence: TGTGCCAGCAGTTACCGTGGGGGGTCTGGCAATCAGCCCCAGCATTTT. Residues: CASSYRGGSGNQPQHF.

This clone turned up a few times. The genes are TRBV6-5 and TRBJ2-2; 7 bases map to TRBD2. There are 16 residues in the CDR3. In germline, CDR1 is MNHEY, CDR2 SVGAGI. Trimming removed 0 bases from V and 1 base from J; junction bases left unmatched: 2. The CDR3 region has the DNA TGTGCCAGCAGTTACTCGCGGACTAGGAACACCGGGGAGCTGTTTTTT. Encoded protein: CASSYSRTRNTGELFF.

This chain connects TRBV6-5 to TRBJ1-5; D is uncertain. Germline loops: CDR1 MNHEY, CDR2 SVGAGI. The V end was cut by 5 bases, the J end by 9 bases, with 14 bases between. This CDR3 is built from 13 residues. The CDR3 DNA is TGTGCCAGCAGTCATTCCCGGGATTTGCCCCAGCATTTT. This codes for CASSHSRDLPQHF.

The CDR3 here is CATSDLDSNSNQPQHF. The CDR3, as DNA: TGTGCCACCAGTGACCTGGACAGCAATAGCAATCAGCCCCAGCATTTT. The chain carries TRBV24-1 and TRBJ1-5; D is possibly TRBD1 (6 bases). This CDR3 is 16 amino acids long. V was pared by 4 bases and J by 0 bases, with 12 bases between. Germline assignment: CDR1 KGHDR and CDR2 SFDVKD.